This T cell receptor beta chain is drawn from a study of neurological immune-mediated disorders. Study conclusions and caveats: No CDR3 amino acid sequences were shared by expanded clones across subjects, suggesting private repertoires in all groups.

The germline V gene has CDR1 SEHNR and CDR2 FQNEAQ (reference sequence). The CDR3 runs to 17 residues. The V end lost 6 bases, the J end lost 0 bases, and 18 bases lay between the germline ends. In this sample, this clonotype turned up many times. Its antigen is not known. The making of cDNA relied on 5'RACE with 10-nucleotide random UMIs. TCRdb independently ran MiXCR on the 5' RACE reads; one entry per CDR3 protein. The sample lists over 55,000 distinct CDR3 sequences, 10% occurring once. The time point denotes: longitudinal time-point 1 (baseline). The study drew its healthy controls from blood bank volunteers in Maryland, USA. The unsorted libraries were made from 2 million PBMCs kept at -80 C.

The sequence was obtained from a man aged 25-45 years in good health. The specimen was PBMCs. This chain uses TRBV7-9 with TRBJ2-1; D tentatively reads TRBD1 or TRBD2 (5 bases each). The CDR3 region has the DNA TGTGCCAGCAGTTCCTCCGGGACGCCGAGCTCCTACAATGAGCAGTTCTTC. Its translation is CASSSSGTPSSYNEQFF.